This is a list of T cell receptor beta chains from one sample in a study of immune evolution from preneoplasia to lung adenocarcinoma. Sequencing used immunoSEQ multiplex PCR; TCRdb keeps in-frame clones, though not all of them. The table lists 11,000 to 15,000 clones, 65% to 85% of them singletons. The sample comprised FFPE minimally invasive lung adenocarcinoma tissue. The receptors stem from a person between 70 and 80 years old with lung adenocarcinoma. Both conserved end residues are part of each CDR3. The D gene is left open where the match is weak.

>NA|TRBV6-1|TRBJ2-5
TGTGCCAGCAGTCTGCAGACTGGGGTGGAGACCCAGTACTTC
CASSLQTGVETQYF
>NA|TRBV9|TRBJ1-2
TGTGCCAGCAGCGTAGACACGGACTATGGCTACACCTTC
CASSVDTDYGYTF
>NA|TRBV30|TRBJ2-7
TGTGCCTGGAGTACACAGATCTCCTACGAGCAGTACTTC
CAWSTQISYEQYF
>TRBD2|TRBV30|TRBJ2-3
TGTGCCTGGAGTGCAGGGAGGGGTTCCACAGATACGCAGTATTTT
CAWSAGRGSTDTQYF
>TRBD1|TRBV18|TRBJ2-7
TGTGCCAGCTCACTAACGGCCCAGGGGGCGGGCGAGCAGTACTTC
CASSLTAQGAGEQYF
>TRBD1|TRBV30|TRBJ1-1
TGTGCCTGGAGTGTACTAGGGACAGGGGAGACTGAAGCTTTCTTT
CAWSVLGTGETEAFF
>NA|TRBV28|TRBJ2-3
TGTGCCAGCAGCCGGAGGGGGACGGGAGCAGATACGCAGTATTTT
CASSRRGTGADTQYF
>TRBD1|TRBV11-1|TRBJ1-1
TGTGCCAGCAGCTACAGACAGGGGAACACTGAAGCTTTCTTT
CASSYRQGNTEAFF
>NA|TRBV28|TRBJ1-1
TGTGCCAGCAGTTTAGGGGTTAGCACTGAAGCTTTCTTT
CASSLGVSTEAFF
>TRBD2|TRBV7-9|TRBJ2-5
TGTGCCAGCAGCTTAGGTCTCAGCGGGAAAGAGACCCAGTACTTC
CASSLGLSGKETQYF